The source of this TCR beta chain is a study of T cells in Graves' hyperthyroidism and ophthalmopathy. Study-level information: Peripheral blood was taken when the disease was first diagnosed, before any treatment began. Study results and caveats: Most thyroid clonotypes expanded above 0.001 were also detected in blood.

This clonotype appeared many times. Its antigen remains unidentified. Using RNA transcripts as the source, TCR beta CDR3 regions were amplified. The TCR CDR3 was amplified in a first-round RT-PCR using the HTBI primer set. TCRdb reprocessed the multiplex PCR reads via MiXCR and lists one record per CDR3 protein. The sample carries about 420,000 distinct CDR3 sequences, about a sixth recorded once. Fresh peripheral blood, 10 ml, yielded the PBMCs. This clonotype was obtained from a woman aged 18-29 years with Graves' hyperthyroidism. Sequenced sample: blood.

The DNA of the CDR3 is TGCAGTGCCTGGATCCCGGGACAGTCTACCTACGAGCAGTACTTC. Its translation is CSAWIPGQSTYEQYF. This sequence joins TRBV20-1 and TRBJ2-7, with 7 bases fitting TRBD1. Germline CDR1 is DFQATT and CDR2 is SNEGSKA (reference sequence). The CDR3 runs to 15 residues. J gave up 2 bases and V 6 bases, and 13 bases lay outside the gene matches.